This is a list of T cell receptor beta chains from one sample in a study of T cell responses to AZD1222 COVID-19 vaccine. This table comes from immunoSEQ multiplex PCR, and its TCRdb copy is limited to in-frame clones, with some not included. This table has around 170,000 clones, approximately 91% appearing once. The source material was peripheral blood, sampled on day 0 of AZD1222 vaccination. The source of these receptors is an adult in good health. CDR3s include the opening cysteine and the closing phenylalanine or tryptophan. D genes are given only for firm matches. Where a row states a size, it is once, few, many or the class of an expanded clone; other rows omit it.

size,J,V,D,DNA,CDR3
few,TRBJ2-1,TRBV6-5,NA,TGTGCCAGCAGTTACTTAGAGGGCTCCTACAATGAGCAGTTCTTC,CASSYLEGSYNEQFF
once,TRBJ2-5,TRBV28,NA,TGTGCCAGCAGTTTTGGAGGGGGCATTGAGACCCAGTACTTC,CASSFGGGIETQYF
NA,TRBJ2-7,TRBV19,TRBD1,TGTGCCAGTAGTATCTCGGGACAGGGCTCCTACGAGCAGTACTTC,CASSISGQGSYEQYF
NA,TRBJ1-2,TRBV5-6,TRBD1,TGTGCCAGCAGCGAAACAGGGGATCCCCATACCCTCTATGGCTACACCTTC,CASSETGDPHTLYGYTF
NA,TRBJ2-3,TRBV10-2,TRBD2,TGCGCCAGCAGTGAGTTTGCTAGCGGTTTTGGGACCACAGATACGCAGTATTTT,CASSEFASGFGTTDTQYF
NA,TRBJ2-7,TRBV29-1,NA,TGCAGCGTTCGCGGGACCAAACACTACGAGCAGTACTTC,CSVRGTKHYEQYF
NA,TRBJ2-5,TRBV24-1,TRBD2,TGTGCCACCAGTGACCCCAAAGCGGGGCAAGAGACCCAGTACTTC,CATSDPKAGQETQYF
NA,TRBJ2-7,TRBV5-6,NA,TGTGCCAGCACCGGTGGGACGTCCTACGAGCAGTACTTC,CASTGGTSYEQYF
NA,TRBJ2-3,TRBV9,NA,TGTGCCAGCAGCGTTCAACCCTCAGACACAGATACGCAGTATTTT,CASSVQPSDTDTQYF
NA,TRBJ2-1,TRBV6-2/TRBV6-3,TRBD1,TGTGCCAGCAGTTACAGGACAGGGGGCCACTCCTACAATGAGCAGTTCTTC,CASSYRTGGHSYNEQFF
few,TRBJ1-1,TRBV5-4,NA,TGTGCCAGCAGCTTGGGATCAACGAAAGCCACTGAAGCTTTCTTT,CASSLGSTKATEAFF
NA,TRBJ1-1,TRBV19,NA,TGTGCCAGTAGTAGGAGCTTCACACCGAACACTGAAGCTTTCTTT,CASSRSFTPNTEAFF
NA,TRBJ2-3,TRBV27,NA,TGTGCCAGCAGTTTTTTGGGACCCACAGATACGCAGTATTTT,CASSFLGPTDTQYF
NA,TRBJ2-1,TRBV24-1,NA,TGTGCCACCAGTGATTCTCCGGGGTACAATGAGCAGTTCTTC,CATSDSPGYNEQFF
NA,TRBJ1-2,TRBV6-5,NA,TGTGCCAGCAGGCCTGGATTAACCTCTGGCTACACCTTC,CASRPGLTSGYTF
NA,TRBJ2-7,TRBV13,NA,TGTGCCAGCAGCTTAAACGACGGAACCTACGAGCAGTACTTC,CASSLNDGTYEQYF
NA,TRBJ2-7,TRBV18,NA,TGTGCCAGCTCACCTGGGGGGGCCATCCTCTACGAGCAGTACTTC,CASSPGGAILYEQYF
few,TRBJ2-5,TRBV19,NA,TGTGCCAGTAGCCGACAGGTATTGGAGACCCAGTACTTC,CASSRQVLETQYF
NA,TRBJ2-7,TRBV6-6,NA,TGTGCCAGCAGTTACTCCACACGGGGGAGGACCTACGAGCAGTACTTC,CASSYSTRGRTYEQYF
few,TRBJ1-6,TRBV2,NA,TGTGCCAGCAAGAATCGGTCTGTCGAGGATCATTCACCCCTCCACTTT,CASKNRSVEDHSPLHF
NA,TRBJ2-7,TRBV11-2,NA,TGTGCCAGCAGCCCAACACCAGACGGGAGAATCACCTACGAGCAGTACTTC,CASSPTPDGRITYEQYF
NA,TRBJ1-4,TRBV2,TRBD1,TGTGCCAGCAATGGACAGGGGGCTAATGAAAAACTGTTTTTT,CASNGQGANEKLFF
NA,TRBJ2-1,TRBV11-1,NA,TGTGCCAGCAGCCCAGGGGGGTTCAATGAGCAGTTCTTC,CASSPGGFNEQFF
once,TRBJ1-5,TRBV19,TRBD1,TGTGCCAGTAGTCCCGGGACAGGATCAGATCAGCCCCAGCATTTT,CASSPGTGSDQPQHF
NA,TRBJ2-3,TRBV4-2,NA,TGTGCCAGCAGACCCAACGAGGTGTCGACGGGGAAGGATACGCAGTATTTT,CASRPNEVSTGKDTQYF
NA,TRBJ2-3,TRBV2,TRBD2,TGTGCCAGCAGTGGGCGGGGGGGCGGCACAGATACGCAGTATTTT,CASSGRGGGTDTQYF
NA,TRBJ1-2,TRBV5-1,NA,TGCGCCAGCAGCGGGGTAGGGGACGGCTACACCTTC,CASSGVGDGYTF
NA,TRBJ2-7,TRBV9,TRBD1,TGTGCCAGCAGCGGAATTGACAGGGACTACGAGCAGTACTTC,CASSGIDRDYEQYF
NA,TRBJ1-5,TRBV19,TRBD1,TGTGCCAGTAGTATTCAGGGGGCCGGTCAGCCCCAGCATTTT,CASSIQGAGQPQHF
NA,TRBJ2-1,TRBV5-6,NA,TGTGCCAGCAGCTTGTTAGCCCCTTCCTACAATGAGCAGTTCTTC,CASSLLAPSYNEQFF
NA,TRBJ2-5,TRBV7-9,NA,TGTGCCAGCAGCTCCCAATTAGAGACCCAGTACTTC,CASSSQLETQYF
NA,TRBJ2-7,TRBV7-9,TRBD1,TGTGCCAGCAGCGGAGACGGTGCCAGGGGGCCCTACGAGCAGTACTTC,CASSGDGARGPYEQYF
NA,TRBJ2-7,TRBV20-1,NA,TGCAGTGCAACCGGGACACAAGAGCAGTACTTC,CSATGTQEQYF
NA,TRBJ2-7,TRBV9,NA,TGTGCCAGCAGTGGAGGGACAGCGGGGGAGCAGTACTTC,CASSGGTAGEQYF
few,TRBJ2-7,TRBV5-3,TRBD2,TGTGCCAGAAGCCCCGGACTAGCGGGAGTCTACGAGCAGTACTTC,CARSPGLAGVYEQYF
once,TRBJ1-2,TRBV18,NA,TGTGCCAGCTCACCACAAAAACAGGGTTACGGCTACACCTTC,CASSPQKQGYGYTF
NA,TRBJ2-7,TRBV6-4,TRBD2,TGTGCCAGCAGTGAAAAAGGACTAGCGTTTGACGAGCAGTACTTC,CASSEKGLAFDEQYF
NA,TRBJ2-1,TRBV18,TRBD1,TGTGCCAGCTCACCTGGACAGGGGAATGAGCAGTTCTTC,CASSPGQGNEQFF
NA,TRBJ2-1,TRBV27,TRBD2,TGTGCCAGCAGTATTTTAGCGGGAGGTAGGGGTAATGAGCAGTTCTTC,CASSILAGGRGNEQFF
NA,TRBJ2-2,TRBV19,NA,TGTGCCAGTAGTATCAGGGCTTCTTACACCGGGGAGCTGTTTTTT,CASSIRASYTGELFF